Listed below are T cell receptor beta chains from one sample, sequenced in a study of control samples from healthy donors and cancer patients. Profiling relied on immunoSEQ multiplex PCR, and the TCRdb table lists in-frame clones only, not all of them. The sample lists some 120,000 clones, about 88% seen once, with 2% to 3% in the top ten. The sequenced material came from blood. All receptors come from a woman in her 70s in good health. The CDR3 runs from the conserved cysteine through the conserved F or W. A D gene is named only where the DNA matches it firmly. Rows may omit the clone size; those that give it use once, few, many or a size class.

>TRBJ1-4|TRBV10-3|-|-
TGTGCCATCAGTGTCCGGGGGGATAATGAAAAACTGTTTTTT
CAISVRGDNEKLFF
>TRBJ2-2|TRBV5-1|TRBD2|-
TGCGCCAGCAGCTTGGCCGGGGGGACCGGGGAGCTGTTTTTT
CASSLAGGTGELFF
>TRBJ1-5|TRBV18|-|-
TGTGCCAGCTCACCTGACATATCCGGTCAGCCCCAGCATTTT
CASSPDISGQPQHF
>TRBJ1-2|TRBV7-3|-|-
TGTGCCAGCAGCTTAAACACTGGCACTAAAGCCGTGTTGGGCTTC
CASSLNTGTKAVLGF
>TRBJ1-5|TRBV2|-|few
TGTGCCAGCAGTGACAGCAATCAGCCCCAGCATTTT
CASSDSNQPQHF
>TRBJ1-2|TRBV20-1|-|-
TGCAGTGCTAGTGGTCCTGTCGGCTATGGCTACACCTTC
CSASGPVGYGYTF
>TRBJ2-1|TRBV27|TRBD2|-
TGTGCCAGCAGTTCACTAGCGGGGTATGAGCAGTTCTTC
CASSSLAGYEQFF
>TRBJ2-7|TRBV7-2|-|-
TGTGCCAGCAGCTCCGGAAGCTCCTACGAGCAGTACTTC
CASSSGSSYEQYF
>TRBJ2-3|TRBV19|TRBD1|-
TGTGCCAGTAAGCAGGGGGCTAGCACAGATACGCAGTATTTT
CASKQGASTDTQYF
>TRBJ2-5|TRBV7-9|-|-
TGTGCCAGCAGCTTAATACAGGGAAGAGAGACCCAGTACTTC
CASSLIQGRETQYF
>TRBJ1-2|TRBV19|-|-
TGTGCCAGTAGTATTTCGGATACTAACTATGGCTACACCTTC
CASSISDTNYGYTF
>TRBJ2-2|TRBV3-1/TRBV3-2|-|-
TGTGCCAGCAGCCAAGTTGCCGGGTGGGCCGGGGAGCTGTTTTTT
CASSQVAGWAGELFF
>TRBJ1-5|TRBV21-1|-|-
TGTGCCAGCAGCACTGGAGACAACCGGGATCAGCCCCAGCATTTT
CASSTGDNRDQPQHF
>TRBJ1-1|TRBV18|TRBD1|-
TGTGCCAGCTCACCAACAGGGGACGCCAACACTGAAGCTTTCTTT
CASSPTGDANTEAFF
>TRBJ1-1|TRBV5-1|TRBD1|-
TGCGCCAGCAGCTTGGTGGGACAGGGGGTTGCCACTGAAGCTTTCTTT
CASSLVGQGVATEAFF
>TRBJ1-4|TRBV2|-|-
TGTGCCAGCAGGCCCATTGGGACTGAAAATGAAAAACTGTTTTTT
CASRPIGTENEKLFF
>TRBJ2-7|TRBV3-1/TRBV3-2|-|once
TGTGCCAGCAGCCAAGATCCGGGGTTCGAGCAGTACTTC
CASSQDPGFEQYF
>TRBJ2-5|TRBV5-1|TRBD1|-
TGCGCCAGCAGCTCACAGGGGGCACGAGAGACCCAGTACTTC
CASSSQGARETQYF
>TRBJ1-2|TRBV12-3/TRBV12-4|-|-
TGTGCCAGCAGCACCGGGGCTCACAATGGCTACACCTTC
CASSTGAHNGYTF
>TRBJ2-2|TRBV5-5|TRBD1|-
TGTGCCAGCAGCTTGGACAGGGGGCCGTACACCGGGGAGCTGTTTTTT
CASSLDRGPYTGELFF
>TRBJ1-2|TRBV27|-|-
TGTGCCAGCAGTTTATCGTACCAGAACCTGGGCTATGGCTACACCTTC
CASSLSYQNLGYGYTF
>TRBJ1-5|TRBV6-2/TRBV6-3|-|-
TGTGCCAGCAGTTACGTCCGGGGGGACGATCAGCCCCAGCATTTT
CASSYVRGDDQPQHF
>TRBJ1-6|TRBV7-8|-|-
TGTGCCAGCAGCGGGGACTCCAATTCACCCCTCCACTTT
CASSGDSNSPLHF
>TRBJ1-5|TRBV6-1|TRBD1|-
TGTGCCAGCAGTGAACAGGGGGCGGGTAGCAATCAGCCCCAGCATTTT
CASSEQGAGSNQPQHF
>TRBJ2-2|TRBV4-1|-|-
TGCGCCAGCAGCCAATTTGCCGGAGGATCGAACACCGGGGAGCTGTTTTTT
CASSQFAGGSNTGELFF
>TRBJ2-3|TRBV7-2|TRBD2|-
TGTGCCAGCAGCTTAGCGCCTAGCGGGGCGTCGGCAGATACGCAGTATTTT
CASSLAPSGASADTQYF
>TRBJ1-6|TRBV3-1/TRBV3-2|-|-
TGTGCCAGCAGCCAAGGTTTATTCGGCTCCTATAATTCACCCCTCCACTTT
CASSQGLFGSYNSPLHF
>TRBJ2-5|TRBV6-5|-|-
TGTGCCAGCAGTTTATTAGAGACCCAGTACTTC
CASSLLETQYF
>TRBJ2-1|TRBV7-9|-|-
TGTGCCATCGGGACTTCTGGGGATGAGCAGTTCTTC
CAIGTSGDEQFF
>TRBJ1-1|TRBV14|-|once
TGTGCCAGCAGCCCGACCCGGGTCAGGGCTTTCTTT
CASSPTRVRAFF
>TRBJ2-2|TRBV11-3|-|-
TGTGCCAGCAGCTTAGGGCTTACCGGGGAGCTGTTTTTT
CASSLGLTGELFF
>TRBJ1-4|TRBV6-6|-|-
TGTGCCAGCAGTTACCAGACACCAACTAATGAAAAACTGTTTTTT
CASSYQTPTNEKLFF
>TRBJ2-1|TRBV7-9|-|-
TGTGCCAGCAGCCCCCAAGCACACAATGAGCAGTTCTTC
CASSPQAHNEQFF